A selection of T cell receptor beta chains follows, all from one sample in a study of human T cells and chemical hapten exposure. MiXCR was run by TCRdb on the RACE reads, yielding one entry per CDR3 protein. This sample has 80,000 to 100,000 distinct CDR3 sequences; roughly a quarter occur once, and the top ten carry about a tenth. Sequencing used whole blood, obtained in connection with sensitization to the hapten diphenylcyclopropenone (DPC). Receptor source: a man aged 40-49 years with alopecia areata. Some clones in this sample may be carry-over from other donors' samples. The CDR3 runs from the conserved cysteine through the conserved F or W. The D gene is left open where the match is weak. Expanded clones are given a class, and other clones once, few, many or no size at all.

len	v_gene	d_gene	j_gene	abundance	CDR3nt	CDR3aa
14	TRBV7-2	TRBD2	TRBJ2-7	few	TGTGCCAGCAGCTCCTGGACTAGCGGGTACGAGCAGTACTTC	CASSSWTSGYEQYF
16	TRBV9	.	TRBJ2-1	many	TGTGCCAGCAGCGTAGACCCAGCGGGCTACGTAAATGAGCAGTTCTTC	CASSVDPAGYVNEQFF
16	TRBV18	.	TRBJ1-2	.	TGTGCCAGCTCATGGCCAGGGGCAAATGCTAACTATGGCTACACCTTC	CASSWPGANANYGYTF
12	TRBV29-1	TRBD1	TRBJ2-5	.	TGCAGCGTCTGGGACAGTCAAGAGACCCAGTACTTC	CSVWDSQETQYF
15	TRBV25-1	.	TRBJ1-2	few	TGTGCCAGCAGTGGGGACGCGGATGCGAACTATGGCTACACCTTC	CASSGDADANYGYTF
15	TRBV19	TRBD1	TRBJ2-6	.	TGTGTCAGTACCGGACAGGGAGCCGGGGCCAACGTCCTGACTTTC	CVSTGQGAGANVLTF
15	TRBV20-1	.	TRBJ2-7	few	TGCAGTGCTAGCCCCCCACTAGCCCCATCCTACGAGCAGTACTTC	CSASPPLAPSYEQYF
14	TRBV10-3	TRBD2	TRBJ2-5	.	TGTGCCATCAGTGCTAGCGGGAGTACCCCATCCCAGTACTTC	CAISASGSTPSQYF
19	TRBV12-3/TRBV12-4	TRBD2	TRBJ2-3	few	TGTGCCAGCAGTCCACGTACTAGCGGGAGAGGTAGCGGTACAGATACGCAGTATTTT	CASSPRTSGRGSGTDTQYF
20	TRBV21-1	.	TRBJ2-1	.	TGTGCCAGCAGCAAAGGAGTACACAGGGGTTGTAGCGGGATTTACAATGAGCAGTTCTTC	CASSKGVHRGCSGIYNEQFF
14	TRBV6-6	TRBD1	TRBJ2-7	.	TGTGCCAGCAGTTACGGACAGGGGCCCTACGAGCAGTACTTC	CASSYGQGPYEQYF
16	TRBV15	.	TRBJ2-3	few	TGTGCCACCAGCAGAGATCGGGGGATAGGCACAGATACGCAGTATTTT	CATSRDRGIGTDTQYF
14	TRBV20-1	.	TRBJ2-3	.	TGCAGTGCGCCAGGGCCCCCGAGGGCAGATACGCAGTATTTT	CSAPGPPRADTQYF
15	TRBV12-3/TRBV12-4	TRBD1	TRBJ1-5	few	TGTGCCAGCATTGGAGCAGGGGGTCACAATCAGCCCCAGCATTTT	CASIGAGGHNQPQHF
15	TRBV28	.	TRBJ1-6	few	TGTGCCAGCAGTTTAGACAGTCGGAAGTATTCACCCCTCCACTTT	CASSLDSRKYSPLHF
14	TRBV20-1	.	TRBJ1-1	.	TGCAGTGCTAGGGAGCTCGGACGAAACACTGAAGCTTTCTTT	CSARELGRNTEAFF
15	TRBV27	TRBD2	TRBJ2-7	.	TGTGCCAGCAGTGAGATTACTAGCGGTCCCTACGAGCAGTACTTC	CASSEITSGPYEQYF
13	TRBV5-5	.	TRBJ1-6	.	TGTGCCAGCAGCTCAAAGGCTAATTCACCCCTCCACTTT	CASSSKANSPLHF
14	TRBV6-5	.	TRBJ1-1	few	TGTGCCAGCAGGCGGAGGACTGAGGACACTGAAGCTTTCTTT	CASRRRTEDTEAFF
18	TRBV7-2	.	TRBJ2-7	few	TGTGCCAGCAGCCGCCAACAAACCAGGGGCCCCAGCTCCTACGAGCAGTACTTC	CASSRQQTRGPSSYEQYF
14	TRBV5-1	.	TRBJ1-4	.	TGCGCCAGCAGCTCCGGAGCGGCTAATGAAAAACTGTTTTTT	CASSSGAANEKLFF
13	TRBV12-3/TRBV12-4	TRBD2	TRBJ2-7	.	TGTGCCAGCAGGCCGACTAGCGGGGACGAGCAGTACTTC	CASRPTSGDEQYF
17	TRBV20-1	TRBD1	TRBJ1-2	few	TGCAGTGCTAGCGGCTGGGACAGGGGGCAATCTAACTATGGCTACACCTTC	CSASGWDRGQSNYGYTF
17	TRBV5-1	TRBD2	TRBJ2-7	.	TGCGCCAGCAGCCCGGGACTAGCGGGAGGCACCCACTACGAGCAGTACTTC	CASSPGLAGGTHYEQYF
14	TRBV7-6	.	TRBJ2-7	.	TGTGCCAGCAGCCCGGGACTCTCGGACTACGAGCAGTACTTC	CASSPGLSDYEQYF
15	TRBV4-1	.	TRBJ2-1	few	TGCGCCAGCAGCCAAGAAGGGATCTCCTACAATGAGCAGTTCTTC	CASSQEGISYNEQFF
15	TRBV7-9	TRBD1	TRBJ1-1	few	TGTGCCAGCAGCTTGGGGCAGGGGGCAGACACTGAAGCTTTCTTT	CASSLGQGADTEAFF
14	TRBV5-6	.	TRBJ2-7	.	TGTGCCAGCAGCCCTGGAGGGGTTCTCTACGAGCAGTACTTC	CASSPGGVLYEQYF
15	TRBV28	TRBD2	TRBJ2-1	.	TGTGCCAGCAGTGTCCGAGGACTAGCGGAACTTCAGCAGTTCTTC	CASSVRGLAELQQFF
14	TRBV9	.	TRBJ2-1	many	TGTGCCAGCAGCGTATTAGGCCGCGACAATGAGCAGTTCTTC	CASSVLGRDNEQFF
14	TRBV15	.	TRBJ2-3	.	TGTGCCACCAGCAGAGGACAGCCCACAGATACGCAGTATTTT	CATSRGQPTDTQYF
19	TRBV28	.	TRBJ1-5	.	TGTGCCAGCTATCGTGAGGCCGGCTTCTTAGAGGGAAGCAATCAGCCCCAGCATTTT	CASYREAGFLEGSNQPQHF
18	TRBV9	TRBD2	TRBJ2-5	few	TGTGCCAGCAGCGTAGGAGGACTAGCGGGAGGAGGAGTAGAGACCCAGTACTTC	CASSVGGLAGGGVETQYF
15	TRBV6-1	.	TRBJ1-6	.	TGTGCCAGCAGTGAAAGGGCAGCGAAGAATTCACCCCTCCACTTT	CASSERAAKNSPLHF
16	TRBV6-2/TRBV6-3	TRBD1	TRBJ2-2	few	TGTGCCAGCAGTTCTAACAGGGGAGAAAACACCGGGGAGCTGTTTTTT	CASSSNRGENTGELFF
11	TRBV10-3	.	TRBJ2-7	.	TGTGCCATCAGTTCGTCGGTCGAGCAGTACTTC	CAISSSVEQYF
11	TRBV12-3/TRBV12-4	.	TRBJ2-7	few	TGTGCCAGCAGTAGGATGTACGAGCAGTACTTC	CASSRMYEQYF
14	TRBV28	.	TRBJ2-5	few	TGTGCCAGCAGGCCTCAGGGTGGGGAGGAGACCCAGTACTTC	CASRPQGGEETQYF
16	TRBV18	.	TRBJ1-1	few	TGTGCCAGCTCACCTCTTGGACATGGTGGGGGGGCTGAAGCTTTCTTT	CASSPLGHGGGAEAFF
15	TRBV12-3/TRBV12-4	TRBD2	TRBJ2-1	few	TGTGCCAGCAGTTTGGTACTAGCGGGAGCCAGAGTCCAGTTCTTC	CASSLVLAGARVQFF
17	TRBV13	TRBD1	TRBJ2-3	few	TGTGCCAGCAGCTTAGTGGCCCGAGACAGGGGGATGGATACGCAGTATTTT	CASSLVARDRGMDTQYF
14	TRBV28	TRBD2	TRBJ2-5	few	TGTGCCAGCAGACTAGCGGGAGATTCGAAGACCCAGTACTTC	CASRLAGDSKTQYF
14	TRBV7-8	.	TRBJ2-2	few	TGTGCCAGCAGCTCGACAGGGAACACCGGGGAGCTGTTTTTT	CASSSTGNTGELFF